This TCR beta chain was sequenced during a study of T-cell memory formation after mild COVID-19. Study in general: Across donors, TCR clusters were largely donor specific. General study results and limits: The CD4+ clones that contracted clustered mainly within CM and EM, and the CD8+ clones concentrated in EMRA. Whether second-wave clones peaking at day 37 were SARS-CoV-2 specific went unconfirmed.

This clonotype occurred many times. Its antigen remains unidentified. From 5'RACE with constant-segment primers came TCR alpha and TCR beta cDNA libraries that carried sample barcodes and UMIs. TCRdb recomputed calls from the 5' RACE reads with MiXCR, one row per CDR3 protein. The repertoire has some 300,000 distinct CDR3 sequences, around 20% of them found once; the top ten carry under 25%. Sequenced material: PBMCs or a T cell subset sorted from them (not recorded which). This receptor was obtained from a man aged 18 to 30 who had mild COVID-19 (a few samples of this study predate the infection). Cell type and time point are not known.

CDR3 sequence: CASSFAELQPQHF. The CDR3 DNA follows: TGTGCCAGCAGCTTTGCAGAGCTTCAGCCCCAGCATTTT. V is TRBV7-8 and J is TRBJ1-5; the D is unclear. The CDR3 is 13 residues long. Germline CDR1 SGHVS, CDR2 FQNEAQ. V was shortened by 3 bases and J by 6 bases, with 9 bases between the two germline ends.